Sequencing of this T cell receptor (beta chain) was carried out in a study of T cell repertoires in cytomegalovirus infection. General study points: In two of eight donors, the top clonotype was HLA-C-restricted CMV-specific.

The CDR3 length is 16 residues. Looked up from germline, CDR1 is SEHNR and CDR2 is FQNEAQ (reference sequence). V was shortened by 4 bases and J by 6 bases, with 21 bases between the two germline ends. From the reads, TCRdb called clonotypes with MiXCR, one entry per CDR3 protein. This table has about a million distinct CDR3 sequences, 25% to 40% appearing once. This clonotype has only a few counts. Its specificity is not known. The sample here was cultured CD8+ T cells from PBMCs, taken from culture after CMV antigen stimulation. This rearrangement joins TRBV7-9 to TRBJ1-2; D ambiguous. The receptor's source is a human donor in good health (CMV status not recorded). Some clones in this sample may be carry-over from other donors' samples. Written as DNA, the CDR3 is TGTGCCAGCAGCTCACGAGACCGGGATACTGTACATGGCTACACCTTC. Amino acid sequence: CASSSRDRDTVHGYTF.